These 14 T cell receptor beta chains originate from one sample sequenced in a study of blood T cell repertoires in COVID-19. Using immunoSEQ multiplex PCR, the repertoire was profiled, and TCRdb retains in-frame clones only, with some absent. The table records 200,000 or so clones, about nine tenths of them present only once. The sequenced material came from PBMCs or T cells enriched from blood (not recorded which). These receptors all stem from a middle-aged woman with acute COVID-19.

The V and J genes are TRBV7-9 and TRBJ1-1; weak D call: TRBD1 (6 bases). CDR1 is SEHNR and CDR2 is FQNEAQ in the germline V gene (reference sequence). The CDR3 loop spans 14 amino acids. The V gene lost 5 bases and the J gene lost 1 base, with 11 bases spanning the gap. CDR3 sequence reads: CASSPQTGNTEAFF. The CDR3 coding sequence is TGTGCCAGCAGCCCACAGACAGGGAACACTGAAGCTTTCTTT.

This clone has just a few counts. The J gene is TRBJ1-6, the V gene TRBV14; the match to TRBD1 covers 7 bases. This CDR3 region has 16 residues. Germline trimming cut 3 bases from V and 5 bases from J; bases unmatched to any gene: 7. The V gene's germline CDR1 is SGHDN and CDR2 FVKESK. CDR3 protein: CASSQYQGDHNSPLHF. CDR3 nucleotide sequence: TGTGCCAGCAGCCAGTACCAGGGGGACCATAATTCACCCCTCCACTTT.

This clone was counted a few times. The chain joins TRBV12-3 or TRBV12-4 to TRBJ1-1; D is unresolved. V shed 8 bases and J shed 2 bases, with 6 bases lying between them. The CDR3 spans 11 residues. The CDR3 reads CASRLNTEAFF. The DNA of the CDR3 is TGTGCCAGCCGCCTAAACACTGAAGCTTTCTTT.

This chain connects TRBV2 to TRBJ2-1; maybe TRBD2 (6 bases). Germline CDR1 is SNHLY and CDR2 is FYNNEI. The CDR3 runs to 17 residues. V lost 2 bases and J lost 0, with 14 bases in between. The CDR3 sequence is CASSEPGGASSYNEQFF. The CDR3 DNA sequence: TGTGCCAGCAGTGAACCGGGCGGGGCTAGCTCCTACAATGAGCAGTTCTTC.

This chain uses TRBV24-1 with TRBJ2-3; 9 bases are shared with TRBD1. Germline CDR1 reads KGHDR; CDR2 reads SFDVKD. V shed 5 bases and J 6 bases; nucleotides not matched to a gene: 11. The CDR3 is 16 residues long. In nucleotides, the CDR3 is TGTGCCACCAGTGCTCTGGGACAGGGAGGGGTGGATACGCAGTATTTT. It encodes CATSALGQGGVDTQYF.

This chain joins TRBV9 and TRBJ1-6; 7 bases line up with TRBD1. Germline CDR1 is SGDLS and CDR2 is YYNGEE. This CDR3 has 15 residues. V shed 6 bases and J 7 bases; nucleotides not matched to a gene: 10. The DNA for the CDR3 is TGTGCCAGCAACAGAGGGGACAGCCGGAATTCACCCCTCCACTTT. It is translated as CASNRGDSRNSPLHF.

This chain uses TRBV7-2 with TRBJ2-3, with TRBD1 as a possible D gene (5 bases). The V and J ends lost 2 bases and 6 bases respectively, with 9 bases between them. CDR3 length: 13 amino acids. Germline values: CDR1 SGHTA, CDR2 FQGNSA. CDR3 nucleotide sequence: TGTGCCAGCAGCTTATACGCAGGGGATACGCAGTATTTT. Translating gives CASSLYAGDTQYF. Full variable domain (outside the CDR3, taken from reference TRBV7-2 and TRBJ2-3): GAGVSQSPSNKVTEKGKDVELRCDPISGHTALYWYRQSLGQGLEFLIYFQGNSAPDKSGLPSDRFSAERTGGSVSTLTIQRTQQEDSAVYLCASSLYAGDTQYFGPGTRLTVL.

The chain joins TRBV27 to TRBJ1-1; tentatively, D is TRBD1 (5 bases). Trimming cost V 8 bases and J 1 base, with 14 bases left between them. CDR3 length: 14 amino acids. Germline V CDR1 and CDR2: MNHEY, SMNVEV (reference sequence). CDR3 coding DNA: TGTGCCAGCCGAGAATGGACATCGAACACTGAAGCTTTCTTT. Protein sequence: CASREWTSNTEAFF.

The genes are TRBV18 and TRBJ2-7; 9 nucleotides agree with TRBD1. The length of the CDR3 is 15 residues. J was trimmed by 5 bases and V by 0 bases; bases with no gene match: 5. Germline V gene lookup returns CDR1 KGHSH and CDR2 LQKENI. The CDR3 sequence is CASSPPDRGIDEQYF. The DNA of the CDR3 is TGTGCCAGCTCACCACCAGACAGGGGGATCGACGAGCAGTACTTC.

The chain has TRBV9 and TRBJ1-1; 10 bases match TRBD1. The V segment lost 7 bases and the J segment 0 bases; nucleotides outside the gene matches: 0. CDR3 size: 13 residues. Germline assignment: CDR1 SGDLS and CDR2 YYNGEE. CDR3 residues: CASDRGLNTEAFF. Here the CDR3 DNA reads TGTGCCAGCGACAGGGGGCTGAACACTGAAGCTTTCTTT.

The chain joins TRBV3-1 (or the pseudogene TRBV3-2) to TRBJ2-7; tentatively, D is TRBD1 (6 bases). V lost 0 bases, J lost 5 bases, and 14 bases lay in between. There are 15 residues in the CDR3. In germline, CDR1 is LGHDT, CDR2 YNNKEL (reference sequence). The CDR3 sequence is CASSQESVRGDEQYF. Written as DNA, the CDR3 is TGTGCCAGCAGCCAAGAGTCGGTCAGGGGCGACGAGCAGTACTTC.

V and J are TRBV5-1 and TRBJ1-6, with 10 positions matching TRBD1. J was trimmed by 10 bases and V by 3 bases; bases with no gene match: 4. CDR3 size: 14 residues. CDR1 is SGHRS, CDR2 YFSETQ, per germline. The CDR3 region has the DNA TGCGCCAGCAGCTCCGGGACAGGGGAATCACCCCTCCACTTT. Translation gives CASSSGTGESPLHF. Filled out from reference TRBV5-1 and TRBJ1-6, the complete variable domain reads KAGVTQTPRYLIKTRGQQVTLSCSPISGHRSVSWYQQTPGQGLQFLFEYFSETQRNKGNFPGRFSGRQFSNSRSEMNVSTLELGDSALYLCASSSGTGESPLHFGNGTRLTVT.

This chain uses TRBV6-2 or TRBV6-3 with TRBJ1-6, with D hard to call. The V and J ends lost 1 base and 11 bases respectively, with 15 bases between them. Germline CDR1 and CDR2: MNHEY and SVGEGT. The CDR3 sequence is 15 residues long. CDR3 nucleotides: TGTGCCAGCAGTTACTTGGAGGGCCGGGAGGCACCCCTCCACTTT. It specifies CASSYLEGREAPLHF.

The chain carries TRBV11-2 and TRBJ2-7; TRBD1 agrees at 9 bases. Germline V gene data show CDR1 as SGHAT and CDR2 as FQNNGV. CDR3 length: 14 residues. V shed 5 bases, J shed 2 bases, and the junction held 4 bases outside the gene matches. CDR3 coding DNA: TGTGCCAGCAGCACATACAGGGGGCCCTACGAGCAGTACTTC. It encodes CASSTYRGPYEQYF.